The T cell receptor (beta chain) described here comes from a study of human T cells and chemical hapten exposure. On the study more broadly: The patient population, which was mostly female, had alopecia areata, totalis or universalis.

This CDR3 spans 15 amino acids. The V end lost 1 base, the J end lost 5 bases, and 11 bases lay between the germline ends. Germline assignment: CDR1 LGHNA and CDR2 YNFKEQ. Unique molecular identifiers were affixed to discrete cDNA molecules within the library. One entry per CDR3 protein, called by TCRdb with MiXCR from the RACE reads. The sample holds around 200,000 distinct CDR3 sequences, 24% seen once. Whole-study findings and limits: Those TCRs sitting above 1 in 1000 frequency stayed the same with DPC sensitization. Correlating positively with patch test score were the PT1 expanded TCR counts.

As to time point: patch test 3, about 24 weeks after DPC sensitization. Sample treatment: therapeutic diphenylcyclopropenone sensitization with weekly scalp DPC. Notes on this clonotype: As yet, its antigen is unknown.

V gene TRBV4-2 combines with J gene TRBJ2-2; D is undetermined. The source material was whole blood, sampled in connection with sensitization to the hapten diphenylcyclopropenone (DPC). The sequence came from a woman aged 35 to 49 with alopecia areata. Some clones in this sample may be carry-over from other donors' samples. The CDR3 is CASSQGALSTGELFF. The CDR3 DNA reads TGTGCCAGCAGCCAAGGGGCCTTGTCAACCGGGGAGCTGTTTTTT.